These 4 T cell receptor beta chains were all obtained from the same sample, sequenced in a study of blood T cell repertoires in COVID-19. The data were produced by immunoSEQ multiplex PCR, yet TCRdb's version contains in-frame clones alone and is incomplete. The repertoire holds about 200,000 clones, with roughly 90% as singletons. Specimen: PBMCs or T cells enriched from blood (not recorded which). The receptors here all came from a woman aged 18-29 years who had recovered from COVID-19.

The J gene is TRBJ1-1, the V gene TRBV15; tentatively, D is TRBD1 (5 bases). Germline V gives CDR1 LNHNV, CDR2 YYDKDF (reference sequence). Between the trimmed V and J ends, which lost 5 bases and 1 base, there was a span of 11 bases. This CDR3 is built from 14 residues. DNA for the CDR3: TGTGCCACCAGCTGGACAAATCCGAACACTGAAGCTTTCTTT. It specifies CATSWTNPNTEAFF. Full variable domain (outside the CDR3, taken from reference TRBV15 and TRBJ1-1): DAMVIQNPRYQVTQFGKPVTLSCSQTLNHNVMYWYQQKSSQAPKLLFHYYDKDFNNEADTPDNFQSRRPNTSFCFLDIRSPGLGDTAMYLCATSWTNPNTEAFFGQGTRLTVV.

The chain joins TRBV6-5 to TRBJ1-1; D remains unclear. The CDR3 has 13 residues. Trimming took 0 bases from V and 3 from J, leaving 5 bases between them. CDR1 MNHEY and CDR2 SVGAGI come from the germline V gene. In DNA form, the CDR3 reads TGTGCCAGCAGTTACTCGAGGGACACTGAAGCTTTCTTT. The encoded protein is CASSYSRDTEAFF.

As DNA, the CDR3 is TGTGCCAGCAGTTCGTCTATGAGGGGACTCTCACCCCTCCACTTT. It is translated as CASSSSMRGLSPLHF. V usage is TRBV6-5 and J usage is TRBJ1-6; tentatively, D is TRBD1 (5 bases). This CDR3 has 15 residues. Per the germline V gene, CDR1 is MNHEY and CDR2 is SVGAGI. V lost 4 bases and J lost 10, with 17 bases in between.

The chain is built from TRBV2 and TRBJ1-2; weak D call: TRBD1 (6 bases). The CDR3 sequence is 13 residues long. Germline CDR1 reads SNHLY; CDR2 reads FYNNEI. The ends were cut back, 6 bases at V and 5 bases at J, with 13 bases in the middle. CDR3 in amino acids: CASRMNTGYGYTF. The CDR3 nucleotides read TGTGCCAGCAGGATGAACACAGGGTATGGCTACACCTTC.